Each of the 30 T cell receptor beta chains below was sequenced from the same sample in a study of somatic mutations in cytotoxic T cells in rheumatoid arthritis. The data were produced by immunoSEQ multiplex PCR, yet TCRdb's version contains in-frame clones alone and is incomplete. The table shows around 20,000 clones, with roughly two thirds occurring only once. The sample was CD8+ T cells sorted from blood. The receptors here all came from an adult with rheumatoid arthritis.

This clone has just one count. The rearrangement links TRBV25-1 to TRBJ1-1; D call uncertain. V was clipped by 6 bases and J by 0 bases, with 17 bases between them. This CDR3 is built from 16 residues. Per germline, CDR1 MGHDK and CDR2 SYGVNS. The CDR3, as DNA: TGTGCCAGCAGGCCAGAAGGGTATGGGATGAACACTGAAGCTTTCTTT. Protein: CASRPEGYGMNTEAFF.

On this clone: Relative to the germline gene, one junction end is altered; a read error may explain this. This rearrangement joins TRBV9 to TRBJ1-6; 7 bases match TRBD1. This CDR3 spans 13 amino acids. Germline V gene sequence: CDR1 SGDLS, CDR2 YYNGEE. The CDR3 here is CTSSDRQGSPLHF. DNA for the CDR3: TGTACCAGCAGCGACCGACAGGGCTCACCCCTCCACTTT.

The V and J genes are TRBV5-1 and TRBJ2-1; D might be TRBD2 (5 bases). Trimming removed 0 bases at V and 8 bases at J, with 15 bases between. Germline V gives CDR1 SGHRS, CDR2 YFSETQ. This CDR3 is 15 amino acids long. Written as DNA, the CDR3 is TGCGCCAGCAGCTTGGCCGGACTGTCATTCGATGAGCAGTTCTTC. Protein sequence: CASSLAGLSFDEQFF. Full variable domain (outside the CDR3, taken from reference TRBV5-1 and TRBJ2-1): KAGVTQTPRYLIKTRGQQVTLSCSPISGHRSVSWYQQTPGQGLQFLFEYFSETQRNKGNFPGRFSGRQFSNSRSEMNVSTLELGDSALYLCASSLAGLSFDEQFFGPGTRLTVL.

V and J are TRBV19 and TRBJ2-7, with 9 nucleotides matching TRBD1. Per the germline V gene, CDR1 is LNHDA and CDR2 is SQIVND (reference sequence). The CDR3 has 15 residues. The junction had 6 bases not matched to a gene; V was cut back by 1 base and J by 5 bases. The CDR3 here is CASSIVRDRVNEQYF. The CDR3 DNA is TGTGCCAGTAGTATAGTCCGGGACAGGGTCAACGAGCAGTACTTC.

This chain joins TRBV4-3 and TRBJ1-1; 7 bases align to TRBD1. The CDR3 extends over 14 amino acids. Germline V gives CDR1 LGHNA, CDR2 YSLEER. Unmatched junction bases numbered 6, after V lost 1 base and J lost 7 bases. CDR3 nucleotides: TGCGCCAGCAGCCAAGGAGCAGGGGGGCTTGAAGCTTTCTTT. It specifies CASSQGAGGLEAFF.

In this sample, this clone turned up a few times. J is TRBJ1-2 and V is TRBV7-9; tentative D call: TRBD1 (6 bases). This CDR3 comprises 15 residues. Germline loops: CDR1 SEHNR, CDR2 FQNEAQ (reference sequence). The V gene lost 3 bases and the J gene lost 3 bases, with 14 bases spanning the gap. CDR3 in amino acids: CASSLETGRDYGYTF. In nucleotides, the CDR3 is TGTGCCAGCAGCTTGGAAACAGGGAGGGACTATGGCTACACCTTC.

The chain links TRBV7-3 to TRBJ2-2; 8 bases align to TRBD1. The CDR3 is 15 residues long. With V trimmed by 5 bases and J by 1 base, 3 bases remained unmatched. Germline V gene lookup returns CDR1 SGHTA and CDR2 FQGTGA. CDR3 DNA: TGTGCCAGCAGCCCGGACAGGGAGAACACCGGGGAGCTGTTTTTT. Amino acids: CASSPDRENTGELFF. Combining the CDR3 with reference TRBV7-3 and TRBJ2-2 gives the whole variable domain GAGVSQTPSNKVTEKGKYVELRCDPISGHTALYWYRQSLGQGPEFLIYFQGTGAADDSGLPNDRFFAVRPEGSVSTLKIQRTERGDSAVYLCASSPDRENTGELFFGEGSRLTVL.

V gene TRBV2 combines with J gene TRBJ1-1, with TRBD1 as a possible D gene (5 bases). The V end was cut by 5 bases, the J end by 0 bases, with 10 bases between. The CDR3 loop spans 14 amino acids. CDR1 is SNHLY, CDR2 FYNNEI, per germline. The CDR3 loop reads CASSKGRMNTEAFF. The CDR3 DNA is TGTGCCAGCAGTAAGGGACGGATGAACACTGAAGCTTTCTTT.

This clone has just one count. This rearrangement joins TRBV5-1 to TRBJ1-1; 7 bases match TRBD1. V lost 5 bases and J lost 4; bases outside the gene matches: 5. Germline V gene data show CDR1 as SGHRS and CDR2 as YFSETQ. CDR3 length equals 13 residues. The CDR3 nucleotides are TGCGCCAGCAGGACAGGGACGGCCACTGAAGCTTTCTTT. It yields the protein CASRTGTATEAFF.

In its sample, this clone is medium-sized. The CDR3 nucleotides are TGTGCCAGCAGCTTGGGGCGCACTGAAGCTTTCTTT. Its translation: CASSLGRTEAFF. The rearrangement links TRBV5-4 to TRBJ1-1; no reliable D call. Trimming stripped 0 bases from V and 4 bases from J, with 4 bases between. The germline V gene encodes CDR1 SGHNT and CDR2 YYREEE (reference sequence). The CDR3 runs to 12 residues.

This clone appeared once. CDR3 loop: CASRVGTTEAFF. As DNA, the CDR3 is TGTGCCAGCAGGGTGGGAACCACTGAAGCTTTCTTT. The V call is TRBV6-6, the J call TRBJ1-1; D remains unclear. This CDR3 is built from 12 residues. Trimming took off 6 bases at V and 4 bases at J, with 9 bases between the two ends. The germline V gene has CDR1 MNHNY and CDR2 SVGAGI (reference sequence).

V gene TRBV10-3 combines with J gene TRBJ2-5, with D perhaps TRBD1 (5 bases). This CDR3 has 13 amino acids. Germline values: CDR1 ENHRY, CDR2 SYGVKD. V was cut by 6 bases and J by 1 base, with 9 bases left in between. The CDR3 protein is CAIRTDGQETQYF. CDR3 coding DNA: TGTGCCATCAGGACAGACGGCCAAGAGACCCAGTACTTC.

CDR3 coding DNA: TGTGCCAGCAGTTTAAAGGCAGGGACCTACGAGCAGTACTTC. It is translated as CASSLKAGTYEQYF. The chain has TRBV27 and TRBJ2-7; D possibly corresponds to TRBD1 (5 bases). From germline, CDR1 is MNHEY and CDR2 SMNVEV (reference sequence). The CDR3 loop spans 14 amino acids. The ends were cut back, 2 bases at V and 2 bases at J, with 10 bases in the middle.

The V gene is TRBV5-5, the J gene TRBJ1-2; D remains unclear. Germline V gene data show CDR1 as SGHKS and CDR2 as YYEKEE (reference sequence). There are 15 residues in the CDR3. Trimming left V 4 bases short and J 6 bases short, with 19 bases between. The DNA for the CDR3 is TGTGCCAGCAGCCCTTTAGGGCAGGCGGTGGATGGCTACACCTTC. As protein: CASSPLGQAVDGYTF.

This clone came up a few times. The chain's CDR3 is CASSLQPTGYEQYF. For the CDR3, the DNA is TGTGCCAGCAGTTTACAGCCGACGGGGTACGAGCAGTACTTC. The chain couples TRBV27 to TRBJ2-7; maybe TRBD2 (5 bases). The V and J ends lost 2 bases and 4 bases respectively, with 12 bases between them. The germline V gene encodes CDR1 MNHEY and CDR2 SMNVEV (reference sequence). The CDR3 is made up of 14 amino acids.

V is TRBV19 and J is TRBJ2-1, with 7 bases identical to TRBD1. The CDR3 has 15 amino acids. Germline V gene sequence: CDR1 LNHDA, CDR2 SQIVND (reference sequence). Trimming cost V 4 bases and J 6 bases; bases outside gene matches: 9. This CDR3 reads CASSSRDSSFNEQFF. The CDR3 DNA follows: TGTGCCAGTAGTAGCCGGGACAGTAGCTTCAATGAGCAGTTCTTC. Full variable domain (missing parts from reference TRBV19 and TRBJ2-1): DGGITQSPKYLFRKEGQNVTLSCEQNLNHDAMYWYRQDPGQGLRLIYYSQIVNDFQKGDIAEGYSVSREKKESFPLTVTSAQKNPTAFYLCASSSRDSSFNEQFFGPGTRLTVL.

The CDR3 region is CASSWGGGTEAFF. The CDR3 coding sequence is TGTGCCAGCAGCTGGGGAGGGGGCACTGAAGCTTTCTTT. The chain links TRBV27 to TRBJ1-1, with a weak D call TRBD1 (6 bases). Germline values: CDR1 MNHEY, CDR2 SMNVEV (reference sequence). The V and J ends lost 6 bases and 4 bases respectively, with 12 bases between them. CDR3 length: 13 residues.

The chain joins TRBV9 to TRBJ2-3; 8 bases agree with TRBD2. The CDR3 totals 16 residues. Looked up from germline, CDR1 is SGDLS and CDR2 is YYNGEE. The V and J ends lost 0 bases and 1 base, in that order; junction bases with no gene match: 4. The DNA for the CDR3 is TGTGCCAGCAGCGTAGGGGGAGCGGGGGGCACAGATACGCAGTATTTT. Its protein is CASSVGGAGGTDTQYF. The full variable domain, with the rest looked up from reference TRBV9 and TRBJ2-3, is DSGVTQTPKHLITATGQRVTLRCSPRSGDLSVYWYQQSLDQGLQFLIQYYNGEERAKGNILERFSAQQFPDLHSELNLSSLELGDSALYFCASSVGGAGGTDTQYFGPGTRLTVL.

This chain uses TRBV28 with TRBJ2-7; maybe TRBD1 (6 bases). The CDR3 has 15 amino acids. Trimming pared 6 bases from V and 1 base from J, leaving 16 bases between. The germline V gene encodes CDR1 MDHEN and CDR2 SYDVKM. This CDR3 is CASRPQGSPSYEQYF. The CDR3 DNA sequence: TGTGCCAGCAGACCCCAGGGGAGCCCTTCCTACGAGCAGTACTTC.

The V gene is TRBV10-3, the J gene TRBJ1-1; no reliable D call. The CDR3 is 14 amino acids. The V and J ends lost 2 bases and 5 bases respectively, with 12 bases between them. Germline CDR1 is ENHRY and CDR2 is SYGVKD. In DNA form, the CDR3 reads TGTGCCATCAGTGAGCCGGGAAACGAGACTGAAGCTTTCTTT. Protein sequence: CAISEPGNETEAFF.

V is TRBV6-6 and J is TRBJ2-5; perhaps D is TRBD1 or TRBD2 (5 bases each). Gene TRBJ2-7 matches the end of the DNA better, so the J call may be wrong. Looked up from germline, CDR1 is MNHNY and CDR2 is SVGAGI (reference sequence). This CDR3 has 15 residues. CDR3 loop: CASSYSGTGSYEQYF. The CDR3 nucleotides are TGTGCCAGCAGTTACTCGGGGACGGGCTCCTACGAGCAGTACTTC.

The chain uses TRBV27 and TRBJ1-4, with 7 bases lining up with TRBD1. V dropped 5 bases and J dropped 7; count of bases not matched to a gene: 10. The CDR3 extends over 15 amino acids. Germline CDR1 MNHEY, CDR2 SMNVEV (reference sequence). CDR3 DNA sequence: TGTGCCAGCAGTAAACTTGGACAGGAACGTGAAAAACTGTTTTTT. This codes for CASSKLGQEREKLFF.

V usage is TRBV5-6 and J usage is TRBJ1-5, with unresolved D. Germline lookup yields CDR1 SGHDT and CDR2 YYEEEE. V was clipped by 2 bases and J by 0 bases, with 6 bases between them. The CDR3 length is 14 residues. For the CDR3, the DNA is TGTGCCAGCAGCTTTCAGGTTAGCAATCAGCCCCAGCATTTT. This sequence encodes CASSFQVSNQPQHF.

This chain links TRBV4-3 with TRBJ1-2; unclear D gene. This CDR3 is built from 15 residues. Looked up from germline, CDR1 is LGHNA and CDR2 is YSLEER. V dropped 0 bases and J dropped 1 base, with 9 bases sitting between them. CDR3 protein: CASSQDPGINYGYTF. For the CDR3, the DNA is TGCGCCAGCAGCCAAGACCCGGGGATTAACTATGGCTACACCTTC.

This chain connects TRBV2 to TRBJ1-4; TRBD1 is a possible D gene (5 bases). The CDR3 has 12 residues. Trimming removed 7 bases from V and 6 bases from J, with 9 bases in between. Per germline, CDR1 SNHLY and CDR2 FYNNEI. CDR3 sequence reads: CASMGVDEKLFF. As DNA, the CDR3 is TGTGCCAGCATGGGGGTGGATGAAAAACTGTTTTTT.

The chain links TRBV7-6 to TRBJ2-5, with a tentative D call TRBD1 (5 bases). The end of the DNA is better explained by TRBJ2-7, so the J call may be wrong. CDR3 length: 13 amino acids. Germline V gene sequence: CDR1 SGHVS, CDR2 FNYEAQ. CDR3 region: CASSVGQAYEQYF. DNA for the CDR3: TGTGCCAGCAGCGTCGGACAAGCCTACGAGCAGTACTTC.

The chain couples TRBV7-6 to TRBJ2-7; TRBD1 or TRBD2 may be the D gene (6 bases each). V shed 1 base and J shed 6 bases, with 10 bases lying between them. Germline-derived CDR1 and CDR2 are SGHVS and FNYEAQ. This CDR3 has 13 amino acids. CDR3 sequence (DNA): TGTGCCAGCAGCTTAGACAGGGAGGCCGAGCAGTACTTC. Its translation: CASSLDREAEQYF.

The V call is TRBV7-9, the J call TRBJ2-7, with 8 bases matching TRBD1. The CDR3 length is 14 residues. Germline loops: CDR1 SEHNR, CDR2 FQNEAQ (reference sequence). V gave up 5 bases and J gave up 4 bases; unmatched junction bases: 7. The CDR3 loop is CASSPQGTGYEQYF. The CDR3 bases are TGTGCCAGCAGCCCTCAAGGGACAGGTTACGAGCAGTACTTC.

This clone was counted between two and nine times. The chain has TRBV28 and TRBJ2-1; no clear D. Trimming took off 6 bases at V and 7 bases at J, with 7 bases between the two ends. This CDR3 region has 11 residues. Germline V gene data show CDR1 as MDHEN and CDR2 as SYDVKM. CDR3 DNA: TGTGCCAGCAGCCCTCTGAATGAGCAGTTCTTC. Amino acids: CASSPLNEQFF.

This chain uses TRBV7-8 with TRBJ1-4; D gene unclear. This CDR3 contains 13 residues. CDR1 and CDR2 from the germline V gene are SGHVS and FQNEAQ. V was clipped by 3 bases and J by 16 bases, with 18 bases between them. The CDR3 region is CASSLSPGSMGFF. CDR3 sequence (DNA): TGTGCCAGCAGCTTGAGTCCGGGCTCTATGGGGTTTTTT. Supplemented by reference TRBV7-8 and TRBJ1-4, the full variable domain reads GAGVSQSPRYKVAKRGQDVALRCDPISGHVSLFWYQQALGQGPEFLTYFQNEAQLDKSGLPSDRFFAERPEGSVSTLKIQRTQQEDSAVYLCASSLSPGSMGFFGSGTQLSVL.